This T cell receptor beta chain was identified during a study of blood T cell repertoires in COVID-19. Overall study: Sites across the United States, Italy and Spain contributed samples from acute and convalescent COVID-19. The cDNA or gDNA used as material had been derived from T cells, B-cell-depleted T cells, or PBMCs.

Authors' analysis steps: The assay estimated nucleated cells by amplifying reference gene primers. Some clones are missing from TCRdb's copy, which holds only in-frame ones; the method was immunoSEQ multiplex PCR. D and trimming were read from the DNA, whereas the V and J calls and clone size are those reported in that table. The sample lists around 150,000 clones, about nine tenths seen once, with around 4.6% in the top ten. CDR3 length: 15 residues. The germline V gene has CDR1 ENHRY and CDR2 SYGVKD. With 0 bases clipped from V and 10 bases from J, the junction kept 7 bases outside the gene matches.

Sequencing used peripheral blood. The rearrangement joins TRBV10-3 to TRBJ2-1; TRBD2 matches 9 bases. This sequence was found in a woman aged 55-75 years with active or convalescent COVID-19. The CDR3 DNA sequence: TGTGCCATCAGTGAGTCGGGACTAGCTTATCAGGAGCAGTTCTTC. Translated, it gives CAISESGLAYQEQFF.